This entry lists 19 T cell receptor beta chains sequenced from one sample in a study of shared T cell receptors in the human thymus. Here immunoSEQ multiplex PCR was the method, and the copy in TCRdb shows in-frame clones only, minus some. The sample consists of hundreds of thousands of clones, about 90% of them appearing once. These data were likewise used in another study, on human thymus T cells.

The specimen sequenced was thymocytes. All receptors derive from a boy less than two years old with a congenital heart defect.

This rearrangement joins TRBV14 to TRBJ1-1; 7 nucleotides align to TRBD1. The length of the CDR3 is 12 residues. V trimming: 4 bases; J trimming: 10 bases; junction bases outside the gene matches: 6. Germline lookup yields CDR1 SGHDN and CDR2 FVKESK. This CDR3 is CASSRTGTRAFF. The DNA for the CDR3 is TGTGCCAGCAGCCGGACAGGCACCAGAGCTTTCTTT.

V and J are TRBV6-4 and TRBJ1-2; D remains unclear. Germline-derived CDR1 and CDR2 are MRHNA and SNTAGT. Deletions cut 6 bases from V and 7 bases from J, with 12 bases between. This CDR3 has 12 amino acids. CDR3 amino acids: CASRGLLGGYTF. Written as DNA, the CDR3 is TGTGCCAGCAGGGGCCTCCTGGGTGGCTACACCTTC.

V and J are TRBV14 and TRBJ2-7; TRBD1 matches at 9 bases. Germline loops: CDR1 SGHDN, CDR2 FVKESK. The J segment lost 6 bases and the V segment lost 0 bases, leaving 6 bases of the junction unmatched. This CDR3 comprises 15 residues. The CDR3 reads CASSQDPGQGAEQYF. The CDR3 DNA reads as TGTGCCAGCAGCCAAGATCCGGGACAGGGTGCCGAGCAGTACTTC.

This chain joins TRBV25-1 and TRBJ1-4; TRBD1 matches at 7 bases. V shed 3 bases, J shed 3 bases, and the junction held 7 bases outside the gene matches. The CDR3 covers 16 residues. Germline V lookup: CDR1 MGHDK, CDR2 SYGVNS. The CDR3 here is CASSDIQGIANEKLFF. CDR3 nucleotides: TGTGCCAGCAGTGACATACAGGGGATAGCTAATGAAAAACTGTTTTTT. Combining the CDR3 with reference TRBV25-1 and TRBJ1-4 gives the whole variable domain EADIYQTPRYLVIGTGKKITLECSQTMGHDKMYWYQQDPGMELHLIHYSYGVNSTEKGDLSSESTVSRIRTEHFPLTLESARPSHTSQYLCASSDIQGIANEKLFFGSGTQLSVL.

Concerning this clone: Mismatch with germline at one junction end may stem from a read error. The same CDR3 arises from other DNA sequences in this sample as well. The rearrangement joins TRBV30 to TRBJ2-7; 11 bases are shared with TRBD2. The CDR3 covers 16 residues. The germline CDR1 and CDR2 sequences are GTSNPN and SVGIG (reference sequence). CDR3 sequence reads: CAWRPKGLAGGREKYF. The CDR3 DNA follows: TGTGCTTGGAGGCCAAAGGGGCTAGCGGGAGGACGCGAGAAGTACTTC.

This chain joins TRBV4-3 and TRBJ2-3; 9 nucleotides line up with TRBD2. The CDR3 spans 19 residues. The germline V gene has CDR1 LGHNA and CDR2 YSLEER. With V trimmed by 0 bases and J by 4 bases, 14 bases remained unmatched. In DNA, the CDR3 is TGCGCCAGCAGCCAAGAGCATGGGGCTAGCGGGGCGGCGGCAGATACGCAGTATTTT. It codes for CASSQEHGASGAAADTQYF.

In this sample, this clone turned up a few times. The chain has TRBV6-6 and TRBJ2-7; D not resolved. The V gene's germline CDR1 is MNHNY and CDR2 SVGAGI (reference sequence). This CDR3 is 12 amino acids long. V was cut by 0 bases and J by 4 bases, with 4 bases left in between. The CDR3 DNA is TGTGCCAGCAGTTACTCTAGATACGAGCAGTACTTC. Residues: CASSYSRYEQYF.

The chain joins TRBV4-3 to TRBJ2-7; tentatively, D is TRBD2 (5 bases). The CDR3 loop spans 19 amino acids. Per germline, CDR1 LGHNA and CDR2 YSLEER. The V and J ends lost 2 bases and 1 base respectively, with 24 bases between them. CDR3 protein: CASSQSAGNKTGLSYEQYF. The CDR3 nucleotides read TGCGCCAGCAGCCAAAGTGCCGGGAACAAGACGGGCCTGTCCTACGAGCAGTACTTC.

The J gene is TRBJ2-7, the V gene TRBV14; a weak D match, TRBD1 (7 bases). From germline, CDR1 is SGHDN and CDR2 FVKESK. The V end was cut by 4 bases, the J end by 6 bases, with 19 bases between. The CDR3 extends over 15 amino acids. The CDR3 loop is CASSLPKEGATEQYF. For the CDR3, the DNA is TGTGCCAGCAGCCTACCCAAGGAGGGGGCCACCGAGCAGTACTTC.

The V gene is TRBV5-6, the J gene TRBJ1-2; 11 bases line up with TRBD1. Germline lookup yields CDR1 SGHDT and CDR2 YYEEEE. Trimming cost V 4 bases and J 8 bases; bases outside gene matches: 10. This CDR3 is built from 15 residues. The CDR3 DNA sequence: TGTGCCAGCAGCAATGGAGGACAGGGGGCTCAGGGCTACACCTTC. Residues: CASSNGGQGAQGYTF.

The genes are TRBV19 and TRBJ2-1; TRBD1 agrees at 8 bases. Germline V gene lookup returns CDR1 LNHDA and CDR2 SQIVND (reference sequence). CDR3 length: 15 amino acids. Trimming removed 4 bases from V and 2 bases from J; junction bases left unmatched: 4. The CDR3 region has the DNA TGTGCCAGTAGTACTGACAGGGGAGCCTACAATGAGCAGTTCTTC. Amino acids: CASSTDRGAYNEQFF.

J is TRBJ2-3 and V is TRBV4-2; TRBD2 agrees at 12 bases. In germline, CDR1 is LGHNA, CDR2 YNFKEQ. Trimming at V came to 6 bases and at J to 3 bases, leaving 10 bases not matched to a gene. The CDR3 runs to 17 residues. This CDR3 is CASRAFLAGGTTDTQYF. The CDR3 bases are TGTGCCAGCAGAGCTTTTCTAGCGGGGGGGACGACAGATACGCAGTATTTT.

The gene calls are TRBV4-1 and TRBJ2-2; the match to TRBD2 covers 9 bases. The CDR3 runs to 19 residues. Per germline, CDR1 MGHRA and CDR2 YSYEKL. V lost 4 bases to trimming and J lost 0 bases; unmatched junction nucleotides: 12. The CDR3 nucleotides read TGCGCCAGCAGCCCGTTATTAAGCGGGGGGCGCGCGAACACCGGGGAGCTGTTTTTT. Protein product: CASSPLLSGGRANTGELFF.

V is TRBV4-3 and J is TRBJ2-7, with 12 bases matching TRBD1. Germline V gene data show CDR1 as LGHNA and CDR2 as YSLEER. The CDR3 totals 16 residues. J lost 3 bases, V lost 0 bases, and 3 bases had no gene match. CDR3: CASSQDRDRGLYEQYF. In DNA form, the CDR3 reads TGCGCCAGCAGCCAAGATAGGGACAGGGGGCTCTACGAGCAGTACTTC.

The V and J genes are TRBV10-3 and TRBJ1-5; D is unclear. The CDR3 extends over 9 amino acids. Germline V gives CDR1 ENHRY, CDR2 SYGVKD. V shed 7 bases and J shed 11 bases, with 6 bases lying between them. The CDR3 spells CAITTAQHF. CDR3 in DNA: TGTGCCATCACAACAGCCCAGCATTTT.

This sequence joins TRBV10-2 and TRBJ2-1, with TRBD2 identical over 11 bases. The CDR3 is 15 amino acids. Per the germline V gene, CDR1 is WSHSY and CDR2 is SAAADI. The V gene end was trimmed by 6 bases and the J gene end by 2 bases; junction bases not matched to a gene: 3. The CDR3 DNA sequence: TGCGCCAGCAGGGGGACTAGCGGCCCCTACAATGAGCAGTTCTTC. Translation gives CASRGTSGPYNEQFF.

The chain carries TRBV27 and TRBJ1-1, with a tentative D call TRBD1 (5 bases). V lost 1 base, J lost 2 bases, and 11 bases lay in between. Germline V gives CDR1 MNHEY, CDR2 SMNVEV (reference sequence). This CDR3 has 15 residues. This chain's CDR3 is CASSLWGEPNTEAFF. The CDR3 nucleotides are TGTGCCAGCAGTTTATGGGGGGAGCCTAACACTGAAGCTTTCTTT.

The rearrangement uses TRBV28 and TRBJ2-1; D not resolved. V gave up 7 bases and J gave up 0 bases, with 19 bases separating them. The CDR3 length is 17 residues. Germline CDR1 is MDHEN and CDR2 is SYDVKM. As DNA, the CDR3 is TGTGCCAGCAACCCTAACAGTTTCCCCATCTCCTACAATGAGCAGTTCTTC. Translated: CASNPNSFPISYNEQFF.

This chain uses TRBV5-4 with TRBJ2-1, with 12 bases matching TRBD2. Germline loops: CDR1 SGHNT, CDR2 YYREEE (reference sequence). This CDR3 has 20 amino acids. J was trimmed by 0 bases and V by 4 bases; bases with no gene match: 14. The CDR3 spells CASSRGLAGIKNHSYNEQFF. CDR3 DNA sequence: TGTGCCAGCAGCCGAGGACTAGCGGGGATCAAAAATCACTCCTACAATGAGCAGTTCTTC.